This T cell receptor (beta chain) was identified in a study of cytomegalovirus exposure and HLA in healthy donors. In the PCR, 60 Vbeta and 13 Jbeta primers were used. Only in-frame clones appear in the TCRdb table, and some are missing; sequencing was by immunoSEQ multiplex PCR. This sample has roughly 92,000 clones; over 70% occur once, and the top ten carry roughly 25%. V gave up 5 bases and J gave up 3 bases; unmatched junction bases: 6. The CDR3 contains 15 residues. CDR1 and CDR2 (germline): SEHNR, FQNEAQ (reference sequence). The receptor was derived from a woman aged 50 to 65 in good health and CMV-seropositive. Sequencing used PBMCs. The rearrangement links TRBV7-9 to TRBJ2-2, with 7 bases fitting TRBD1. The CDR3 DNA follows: TGTGCCAGCAGCCCCTGGACAGGTCACACCGGGGAGCTGTTTTTT. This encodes CASSPWTGHTGELFF.